This record concerns one TCR beta chain sequence. The same CDR3 arises from other DNA sequences in this sample as well. Generated by immunoSEQ multiplex PCR, the TCRdb table keeps only in-frame clones and is missing some. The table shows more than 2,000,000 clones, with approximately 90% occurring only once. The CDR3 is 12 residues long. Germline V gene data show CDR1 as SQVTM and CDR2 as ANQGSEA. Trimming took off 6 bases at V and 2 bases at J, with 10 bases between the two ends. The entry originates in a study of shared clonotypes between healthy human individuals. The chain employs TRBV29-1 and TRBJ1-1; perhaps TRBD1 as D (5 bases). The TCR sequence derives from a man aged 18 to 35 in good health. What was sequenced was naive CD4+ T cells sorted from blood. Regarding subset: CD45RA+ positively selected. The CDR3: CSVGTANTEAFF. The CDR3 DNA reads as TGCAGCGTCGGGACGGCTAACACTGAAGCTTTCTTT.